This T cell receptor beta chain was documented in a study of blood T cell repertoires in COVID-19. Study-wide context: Samples of COVID-19 (acute and convalescent) were obtained from the United States, Italy and Spain. PBMCs, B-cell-depleted T cells, or T cells provided the cDNA or gDNA that made up the material.

In the source study's methods: Estimates of nucleated cell counts were drawn from the amplification of reference gene primers. Profiling relied on immunoSEQ multiplex PCR, and the TCRdb table lists in-frame clones only, not all of them. D and trimming come from the DNA, and the V and J calls and clone size come from that table. The sample shows approximately 100,000 clones, roughly 90% of them seen only once. The germline V gene encodes CDR1 MNHEY and CDR2 SVGEGT. The CDR3 sequence is 15 residues long. Losses at the gene ends were 4 bases for V and 7 bases for J; bases not matched to a gene: 8. The origin of this receptor is a human donor in a cohort sampled during active COVID-19. The chain is built from TRBV6-2 or TRBV6-3 and TRBJ2-1; 9 nucleotides align to TRBD1. Sequences were obtained from peripheral blood. CDR3 in amino acids: CASSSPDRGWNEQFF. CDR3 DNA: TGTGCCAGCAGTTCCCCGGACAGGGGTTGGAATGAGCAGTTCTTC.